These 24 T cell receptor beta chains were sequenced from one sample in a study of shared clonotypes between healthy human individuals. Profiling relied on immunoSEQ multiplex PCR, and the TCRdb table lists in-frame clones only, not all of them. The sample gives around 2.1 million clones, almost 96% of which show up once; roughly 0.13% is in the top ten. The sample comprised naive CD4+ T cells sorted from blood. Subset meaning: CD45RA+ positively selected. The receptor set was obtained from a man aged 18 to 30 in good health.

The chain has TRBV18 and TRBJ2-7; maybe TRBD2 (7 bases). The CDR3 is 13 amino acids. Germline loops: CDR1 KGHSH, CDR2 LQKENI. Trimming pared 2 bases from V and 6 bases from J, leaving 11 bases between. CDR3 residues: CASSPYREGEQYF. CDR3 in DNA: TGTGCCAGCTCACCATACAGGGAGGGCGAGCAGTACTTC.

On this clone: This same CDR3 is encoded by further DNA sequences in the sample. The rearrangement links TRBV9 to TRBJ2-3; 7 bases match TRBD2. The V and J ends lost 0 bases and 1 base, in that order; junction bases with no gene match: 2. Germline CDR1 and CDR2: SGDLS and YYNGEE. CDR3 length: 15 residues. The CDR3 is CASSVGGRGTDTQYF. In DNA form, the CDR3 reads TGTGCCAGCAGCGTAGGTGGGAGGGGCACAGATACGCAGTATTTT.

The chain uses TRBV4-1 and TRBJ2-1, with TRBD2 matching over 7 bases. The V gene end was trimmed by 1 base and the J gene end by 9 bases; junction bases not matched to a gene: 9. Germline V CDR1 and CDR2: MGHRA, YSYEKL. CDR3 length: 15 amino acids. Written as DNA, the CDR3 is TGCGCCAGCAGCCAAGTCTGGGCTAGCGGTTCTGAGCAGTTCTTC. Protein product: CASSQVWASGSEQFF.

V usage is TRBV10-1 and J usage is TRBJ2-1; 10 bases align to TRBD2. Germline V gene lookup returns CDR1 WNHNN and CDR2 SYGVQD (reference sequence). CDR3 length: 17 residues. Germline trimming cut 0 bases from V and 7 bases from J; bases unmatched to any gene: 9. The CDR3 bases are TGCGCCAGCAGTGAGTCCTACTTAGCGGGGGGAAGTAATGAGCAGTTCTTC. Translating gives CASSESYLAGGSNEQFF.

The chain carries TRBV6-5 and TRBJ2-7; D unclear. Germline V gene data show CDR1 as MNHEY and CDR2 as SVGAGI. CDR3 size: 16 residues. V lost 2 bases and J lost 7, with 21 bases in between. The CDR3 is CASSYGSPSVGREQYF. The CDR3 nucleotides are TGTGCCAGCAGTTACGGATCCCCTTCGGTTGGACGGGAGCAGTACTTC.

The V call is TRBV10-3, the J call TRBJ1-2; tentative D call: TRBD1 (5 bases). The germline V gene encodes CDR1 ENHRY and CDR2 SYGVKD. There are 14 residues in the CDR3. Trimming removed 3 bases at V and 8 bases at J, with 16 bases between. This CDR3 reads CAISEPIGREGYTF. The DNA of the CDR3 is TGTGCCATCAGTGAACCAATCGGCAGGGAAGGCTACACCTTC.

The V and J genes are TRBV19 and TRBJ2-1; D uncertain. The V end was cut by 2 bases, the J end by 0 bases, with 11 bases between. Germline loops: CDR1 LNHDA, CDR2 SQIVND (reference sequence). The CDR3 is 16 residues long. DNA for the CDR3: TGTGCCAGTAGTATATTGATAACTGCCTCCTACAATGAGCAGTTCTTC. Translation gives CASSILITASYNEQFF.

The CDR3 DNA follows: TGCAGCGTTGAAACTGACAGGGGGCGGGGAGAGCAGTACTTC. It yields the protein CSVETDRGRGEQYF. The rearrangement joins TRBV29-1 to TRBJ2-7; 10 bases are a match to TRBD1. The CDR3 covers 14 residues. Germline V CDR1 and CDR2: SQVTM, ANQGSEA. The J segment lost 7 bases and the V segment lost 2 bases, leaving 8 bases of the junction unmatched.

The CDR3 here is CASSRTGSLSGANVLTF. CDR3 DNA: TGTGCCAGCAGCCGGACAGGGAGCCTCTCTGGGGCCAACGTCCTGACTTTC. J is TRBJ2-6 and V is TRBV5-8; TRBD1 agrees at 8 bases. The CDR3 is made up of 17 amino acids. Losses at the gene ends were 4 bases for V and 0 bases for J; bases not matched to a gene: 6. Germline V gene sequence: CDR1 SGHTS, CDR2 YDEGEE. Drawing the rest from reference TRBV5-8 and TRBJ2-6, the complete variable domain is EAGVTQSPTHLIKTRGQQATLRCSPISGHTSVYWYQQALGLGLQFLLWYDEGEERNRGNFPPRFSGRQFPNYSSELNVNALELEDSALYLCASSRTGSLSGANVLTFGAGSRLTVL.

This chain uses TRBV5-1 with TRBJ1-1; D remains ambiguous. Germline CDR1 is SGHRS and CDR2 is YFSETQ. Trimming took off 0 bases at V and 3 bases at J, with 9 bases between the two ends. The CDR3 totals 14 residues. CDR3 in DNA: TGCGCCAGCAGCTTGGGAACCGCGTACACTGAAGCTTTCTTT. Translated, it gives CASSLGTAYTEAFF.

This clone has only one observation. The chain is built from TRBV4-1 and TRBJ2-3; 14 bases align to TRBD2. The length of the CDR3 is 21 residues. Trimming at V came to 1 base and at J to 2 bases, leaving 14 bases not matched to a gene. CDR1 and CDR2 (germline): MGHRA, YSYEKL. The CDR3 DNA sequence: TGCGCCAGCAGCCAAGCCCGGGGACTAGCGGGAGTGGGCTCCGACACAGATACGCAGTATTTT. Amino acids: CASSQARGLAGVGSDTDTQYF.

The V call is TRBV6-1, the J call TRBJ1-2, with D possibly TRBD1 on 6 matching bases. Germline CDR1 and CDR2: MNHNS and SASEGT. V was trimmed by 4 bases and J by 5 bases, leaving 20 bases between them. The CDR3 covers 16 residues. The CDR3 loop is CASSAVDGDKRYGYTF. The CDR3 DNA follows: TGTGCCAGCAGTGCCGTAGACGGGGACAAACGGTATGGCTACACCTTC.

This chain joins TRBV5-1 and TRBJ1-2; D call uncertain. In germline, CDR1 is SGHRS, CDR2 YFSETQ. The germline V and J ends were trimmed by 4 bases and 2 bases, with 12 bases remaining between them. The CDR3 is 14 residues long. The DNA of the CDR3 is TGCGCCAGCAGCCTGCACCCCGAGAACTATGGCTACACCTTC. It codes for CASSLHPENYGYTF.

The J gene is TRBJ2-1, the V gene TRBV6-5, with TRBD2 as a possible D gene (5 bases). V lost 0 bases, J lost 9 bases, and 12 bases lay in between. Looked up from germline, CDR1 is MNHEY and CDR2 is SVGAGI. The CDR3 is 14 amino acids. The CDR3 is CASSYSIREGEQFF. The CDR3 region has the DNA TGTGCCAGCAGTTACTCGATCCGCGAGGGTGAGCAGTTCTTC.

This chain links TRBV7-9 with TRBJ2-6; no clear D. Per the germline V gene, CDR1 is SEHNR and CDR2 is FQNEAQ (reference sequence). The CDR3 covers 17 residues. The V end was cut by 4 bases, the J end by 0 bases, with 13 bases between. In DNA form, the CDR3 reads TGTGCCAGCAGCTCGACCGAAACACACTCTGGGGCCAACGTCCTGACTTTC. Translated: CASSSTETHSGANVLTF.

The V and J genes are TRBV19 and TRBJ1-5; no firm D call. The CDR3 covers 11 residues. Trimming removed 6 bases from V and 7 bases from J, with 7 bases in between. Germline CDR1 is LNHDA and CDR2 is SQIVND (reference sequence). The CDR3 nucleotides are TGTGCCAGTAGCGGTGGGCAGCCCCAGCATTTT. Translated, it gives CASSGGQPQHF.

V gene TRBV6-1 combines with J gene TRBJ2-5, with 9 bases identical to TRBD2. CDR3 length: 16 residues. Germline trimming cut 3 bases from V and 4 bases from J; bases unmatched to any gene: 9. CDR1 is MNHNS and CDR2 is SASEGT in the germline V gene. The CDR3 region is CASSDPWELAGETQYF. The CDR3 DNA is TGTGCCAGCAGTGACCCCTGGGAACTAGCGGGAGAGACCCAGTACTTC.

The V call is TRBV5-1, the J call TRBJ2-5; no firm D call. V lost 5 bases, J lost 3 bases, and 14 bases lay in between. Germline CDR1 and CDR2: SGHRS and YFSETQ. The CDR3 has 14 residues. DNA for the CDR3: TGCGCCAGCAGTTCATCCGGGCAAAAAGAGACCCAGTACTTC. Its translation is CASSSSGQKETQYF.

The chain carries TRBV5-1 and TRBJ2-2; the D gene is possibly TRBD2 (5 bases). Germline V gene data show CDR1 as SGHRS and CDR2 as YFSETQ. CDR3 length equals 13 residues. V was cut by 4 bases and J by 3 bases, with 7 bases left in between. CDR3 in amino acids: CASSAGDTGELFF. The CDR3 nucleotides are TGCGCCAGCAGCGCCGGGGACACCGGGGAGCTGTTTTTT. Filled out from reference TRBV5-1 and TRBJ2-2, the complete variable domain reads KAGVTQTPRYLIKTRGQQVTLSCSPISGHRSVSWYQQTPGQGLQFLFEYFSETQRNKGNFPGRFSGRQFSNSRSEMNVSTLELGDSALYLCASSAGDTGELFFGEGSRLTVL.

The V call is TRBV4-2, the J call TRBJ1-2; D is uncertain. Between the trimmed V and J ends, which lost 2 bases and 4 bases, there was a span of 8 bases. The length of the CDR3 is 13 residues. Germline CDR1 reads LGHNA; CDR2 reads YNFKEQ. CDR3 sequence reads: CASSQSRVYGYTF. The DNA of the CDR3 is TGTGCCAGCAGCCAAAGTCGAGTCTATGGCTACACCTTC.

J is TRBJ1-6 and V is TRBV6-1, with 9 bases matching TRBD1. Germline CDR1 reads MNHNS; CDR2 reads SASEGT. The CDR3 loop spans 17 amino acids. V lost 0 bases to trimming and J lost 9 bases; unmatched junction nucleotides: 9. As DNA, the CDR3 is TGTGCCAGCAGTGAAGCGTCAGGCGGGGACAGGGTTTCACCCCTCCACTTT. This translates into CASSEASGGDRVSPLHF.

The chain has TRBV9 and TRBJ2-1; D remains unclear. The germline gives CDR1 SGDLS, CDR2 YYNGEE. V was clipped by 2 bases and J by 5 bases, with 11 bases between them. This CDR3 contains 14 residues. The CDR3 nucleotides are TGTGCCAGCAGCGTGGGCCCCCCCAACAATGAGCAGTTCTTC. Encoded protein: CASSVGPPNNEQFF.

In this sample, this clone turned up a few times. The chain is built from TRBV19 and TRBJ2-7, with D tentatively TRBD1 or TRBD2 (5 bases each). Germline-derived CDR1 and CDR2 are LNHDA and SQIVND (reference sequence). The CDR3 runs 15 residues. Trimming took off 6 bases at V and 4 bases at J, with 19 bases between the two ends. The CDR3 region is CASSSGTLGSYEQYF. The DNA for the CDR3 is TGTGCCAGTAGCTCCGGGACCCTTGGGTCGTACGAGCAGTACTTC. The full variable domain, completed using reference TRBV19 and TRBJ2-7, is DGGITQSPKYLFRKEGQNVTLSCEQNLNHDAMYWYRQDPGQGLRLIYYSQIVNDFQKGDIAEGYSVSREKKESFPLTVTSAQKNPTAFYLCASSSGTLGSYEQYFGPGTRLTVT.

The chain carries TRBV30 and TRBJ1-6, with D unclear. The CDR3 has 13 residues. Trimming took 3 bases from V and 10 from J, leaving 13 bases between them. Germline CDR1 is GTSNPN and CDR2 is SVGIG (reference sequence). This CDR3 is CAWRRFINSPLHF. CDR3 nucleotide sequence: TGTGCCTGGAGGCGGTTTATCAACTCACCCCTCCACTTT.